Here is one T cell receptor (beta chain) with its context. This entry comes from a study of CD8 T cells in Susac syndrome. CDR1 is LNHDA, CDR2 SQIVND, per germline (reference sequence). The CDR3 is 15 amino acids. Trimming took off 2 bases at V and 4 bases at J, with 11 bases between the two ends. The RNA input was 0.5 to 1 ug, and it was reverse transcribed with random hexamers. Using its own MiXCR run on the immunoSEQ multiplex PCR reads, TCRdb lists one record per CDR3 protein. This table holds 200,000 to 250,000 distinct CDR3 sequences, around nine tenths found once. This TCR derives from a human donor with multiple sclerosis. J is TRBJ2-2 and V is TRBV19; possibly TRBD1 for D (5 bases). The sample consisted of CD8+ T cells from PBMCs. CDR3 region: CASSIRTHPTGELFF. The CDR3 coding sequence is TGTGCCAGTAGTATAAGGACACACCCCACCGGGGAGCTGTTTTTT.